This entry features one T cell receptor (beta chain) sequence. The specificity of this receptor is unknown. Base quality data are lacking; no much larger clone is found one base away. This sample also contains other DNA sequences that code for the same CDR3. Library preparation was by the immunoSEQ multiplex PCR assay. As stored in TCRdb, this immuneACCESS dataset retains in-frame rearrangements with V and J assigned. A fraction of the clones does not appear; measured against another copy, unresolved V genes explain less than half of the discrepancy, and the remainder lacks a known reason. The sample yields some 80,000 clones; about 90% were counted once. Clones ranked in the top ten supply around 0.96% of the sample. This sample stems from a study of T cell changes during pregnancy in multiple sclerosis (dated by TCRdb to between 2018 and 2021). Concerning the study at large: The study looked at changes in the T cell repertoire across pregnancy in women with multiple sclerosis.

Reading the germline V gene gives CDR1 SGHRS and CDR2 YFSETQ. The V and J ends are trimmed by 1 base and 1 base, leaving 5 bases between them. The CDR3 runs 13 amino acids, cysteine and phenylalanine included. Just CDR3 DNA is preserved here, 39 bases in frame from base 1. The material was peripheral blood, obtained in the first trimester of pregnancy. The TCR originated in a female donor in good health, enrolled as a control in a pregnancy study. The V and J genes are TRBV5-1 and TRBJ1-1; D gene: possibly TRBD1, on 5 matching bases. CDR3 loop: CASSLTGNTEAFF. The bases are TGCGCCAGCAGCTTGACAGGGAACACTGAAGCTTTCTTT.